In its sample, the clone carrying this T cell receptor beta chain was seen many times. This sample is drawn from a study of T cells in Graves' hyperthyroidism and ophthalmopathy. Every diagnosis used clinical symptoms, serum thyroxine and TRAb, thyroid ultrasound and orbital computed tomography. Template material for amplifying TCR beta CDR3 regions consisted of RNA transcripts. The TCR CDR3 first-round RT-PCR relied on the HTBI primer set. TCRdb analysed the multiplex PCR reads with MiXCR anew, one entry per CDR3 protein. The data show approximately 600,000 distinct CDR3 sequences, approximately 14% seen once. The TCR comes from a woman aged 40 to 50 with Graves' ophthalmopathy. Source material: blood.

CDR3 region: CASSQGGGVWYEQYF. As DNA, the CDR3 is TGTGCCAGCAGCCAAGGGGGGGGAGTCTGGTACGAGCAGTACTTC. J is TRBJ2-7 and V is TRBV14, with 7 positions matching TRBD2. V was clipped by 1 base and J by 4 bases; unmatched bases: 7. Germline CDR1 and CDR2: SGHDN and FVKESK. The CDR3 runs 15 residues.